The entry that follows covers one T cell receptor beta chain sequence. The antigen is not known. In each case, RNA was isolated and then reverse transcribed into cDNA as the sequencing template. Some clones are missing from TCRdb's copy, which holds only in-frame ones; the method was immunoSEQ multiplex PCR. The sample contains roughly 190,000 clones, 55% to 70% of which appear only once. Regarding treatment: oral pan-JAK inhibitor, 5-10 mg twice daily. Researchers took lesional scalp punch biopsies and peripheral blood from people who were alopecia areata patients. This sample stems from a study of CD8+ T cells in alopecia areata. The CDR3 consists of 15 residues. V was cut by 6 bases and J by 0 bases, with 12 bases left in between. Looked up from germline, CDR1 is GTSNPN and CDR2 is SVGIG (reference sequence). Findings of the study overall: Scalp clonality and expanded CD8+ clones among the top 100 fell significantly with tofacitinib. Especially in alopecia totalis/universalis, lesional scalp showed greater clonality than normal scalp did. Normal skin's resident alphabeta T cells are sequenced alongside lesional scalp T cells.

The starting material was CD4+ T cells sorted from blood, obtained at week 4, from a patient treated with tofacitinib. The receptor was isolated from a human donor with alopecia areata. The chain carries TRBV30 and TRBJ1-6; D unresolved. The CDR3 loop reads CACRQRSSYNSPLHF. The CDR3 DNA reads as TGTGCCTGCAGGCAGAGGAGCTCCTATAATTCACCCCTCCACTTT.